The clone carrying this TCR beta chain has just a few counts. Antigen specificity is unknown. This CDR3 spans 13 amino acids. Trimming removed 6 bases at V and 1 base at J, with 12 bases between. Germline CDR1 SQVTM, CDR2 ANQGSEA. PCR used 60 Vbeta primers and 13 Jbeta primers. Here immunoSEQ multiplex PCR was the method, and the copy in TCRdb shows in-frame clones only, minus some. The data contain 95,000 to 100,000 clones, roughly four fifths of them singletons. This sample is drawn from a study of cytomegalovirus exposure and HLA in healthy donors. Study conclusions and caveats: It was reported that the classifier diagnosed cytomegalovirus status with high specificity and sensitivity in both the original and validation cohorts. Previously analyzed data showed that most TCR beta V segments were productive at a frequency of about 87% or about 30%. Most observed TCR sequences were rare, whereas some public TCRs were detected in many donors.

Sequences were obtained from PBMCs. This TCR derives from a female donor in good health and CMV-seronegative. The chain couples TRBV29-1 to TRBJ1-1, with D perhaps TRBD1 (6 bases). The CDR3 reads CSVSYRANTEAFF. CDR3 in DNA: TGCAGCGTATCCTACAGGGCGAACACTGAAGCTTTCTTT. Full variable domain (remainder filled in from reference TRBV29-1 and TRBJ1-1): SAVISQKPSRDICQRGTSLTIQCQVDSQVTMMFWYRQQPGQSLTLIATANQGSEATYESGFVIDKFPISRPNLTFSTLTVSNMSPEDSSIYLCSVSYRANTEAFFGQGTRLTVV.